These 6 T cell receptor beta chains were all obtained from the same sample, sequenced in a study of T-cell reconstitution after alpha-beta-depleted transplantation in children. A library of TCRbeta sequences, prepared with unique molecular identifiers, was generated. TCRdb independently ran MiXCR on the PCR reads; one entry per CDR3 protein. The table shows fewer than 700,000 distinct CDR3 sequences, with approximately 13% occurring only once. Sample: PBMCs, mostly from graft donor cells, taken 360 days after TCRalphabeta/CD19-depleted stem cell transplant. All receptors come from a male patient younger than 18 who had a stem cell transplant for acute myeloid leukemia, so the T cells may come from the graft donor.

This rearrangement joins TRBV7-9 to TRBJ2-5, with a weak D call TRBD2 (6 bases). The V gene's germline CDR1 is SEHNR and CDR2 FQNEAQ (reference sequence). This CDR3 is 12 amino acids long. V lost 7 bases, J lost 7 bases, and 13 bases lay in between. The CDR3 region has the DNA TGTGCCAGCACTCAAAATAGCGGGACCCAGTACTTC. It specifies CASTQNSGTQYF.

In its sample, this clonotype was seen a few times. The V gene is TRBV11-1, the J gene TRBJ1-4, with 8 bases fitting TRBD1. Germline trimming cut 4 bases from V and 0 bases from J; bases unmatched to any gene: 13. Germline CDR1 reads SGHAT; CDR2 reads FQDESV (reference sequence). CDR3 length: 19 amino acids. The CDR3: CASSSGQGPPLATNEKLFF. DNA of the CDR3: TGTGCCAGCAGCTCAGGACAGGGACCCCCCCTTGCAACTAATGAAAAACTGTTTTTT.

V gene TRBV29-1 combines with J gene TRBJ1-2; the D gene is possibly TRBD1 (6 bases). Per germline, CDR1 SQVTM and CDR2 ANQGSEA. V lost 3 bases, J lost 3 bases, and 14 bases lay in between. This CDR3 is 14 amino acids long. This chain's CDR3 is CSVDGGAGDYGYTF. The DNA of the CDR3 is TGCAGCGTTGATGGGGGGGCAGGAGACTATGGCTACACCTTC.

V gene TRBV20-1 combines with J gene TRBJ2-7; D is uncertain. The CDR3 is 13 residues long. With 1 base removed from V and 0 bases from J, the gap between germline ends came to 7 bases. CDR1 and CDR2 (germline): DFQATT, SNEGSKA (reference sequence). CDR3 sequence: CSARGWSSYEQYF. CDR3 in DNA: TGCAGTGCTAGAGGGTGGAGCTCCTACGAGCAGTACTTC.

This clonotype has only a few counts. The rearrangement links TRBV20-1 to TRBJ1-6; TRBD1 matches 7 bases. Per germline, CDR1 DFQATT and CDR2 SNEGSKA (reference sequence). CDR3 length equals 13 residues. V gave up 6 bases and J gave up 7 bases; unmatched junction bases: 6. The CDR3 nucleotides read TGCAGTGCCAGGTCAGGGGGAAATTCACCCCTCCACTTT. This gives the protein CSARSGGNSPLHF.

This clonotype was found a few times. This chain joins TRBV12-3 or TRBV12-4 and TRBJ1-1; 7 nucleotides align to TRBD1. J gave up 6 bases and V 7 bases, and 8 bases lay outside the gene matches. CDR3 length: 13 amino acids. CDR3 bases: TGTGCCAGCATCCTCAGGGGGTTCGCTGAAGCTTTCTTT. Its protein is CASILRGFAEAFF.